These 30 T cell receptor beta chains were all obtained from the same sample, sequenced in a study of beta chain features in type 1 diabetes. The authors reverse transcribed all of the isolated RNA, so sequencing captured expressed TCRB transcripts. The data were produced by immunoSEQ multiplex PCR, yet TCRdb's version contains in-frame clones alone and is incomplete. The sample shows about 340,000 clones, roughly 14% of them seen only once. Antigen specificity for these receptors is unknown. Overall study findings and caveats: Shortening that was moderate but significant affected the TCRB CDR3s of Type 1 diabetes patients in all four CD4+ subsets.

The source material was naive CD4+ T cells from blood. These receptors were taken from a woman aged 18 to 35 with type 1 diabetes.

This clone has a count of ten or more. This chain connects TRBV23-1 to TRBJ1-4; 8 bases line up with TRBD1. TRBV23-1 is known as an ORF, though its function is uncertain. The CDR3 runs to 15 residues. Unmatched junction bases numbered 10, after V lost 3 bases and J lost 10 bases. Here the CDR3 reads CASSHTTGQGGKLFF. For the CDR3, the DNA is TGCGCCAGCAGTCATACCACCGGACAGGGCGGAAAACTGTTTTTT.

This clone appeared a few times. The V gene is TRBV5-1, the J gene TRBJ2-3; the D gene is possibly TRBD1 (5 bases). Per germline, CDR1 SGHRS and CDR2 YFSETQ. V lost 3 bases to trimming and J lost 0 bases, with 11 bases between them. CDR3 size: 15 residues. The CDR3 sequence is CASSYVTASTDTQYF. Here the CDR3 DNA reads TGCGCCAGCAGCTATGTGACAGCTAGCACAGATACGCAGTATTTT.

The gene calls are TRBV30 and TRBJ1-2; 8 nucleotides line up with TRBD1. V lost 4 bases, J lost 12 bases, and 10 bases stayed unmatched. CDR1 and CDR2 from the germline V gene are GTSNPN and SVGIG (reference sequence). CDR3 size: 12 residues. CDR3 sequence: CAWTPGQASNTF. CDR3 DNA: TGTGCCTGGACCCCGGGACAGGCGTCAAACACCTTC.

The rearrangement joins TRBV5-1 to TRBJ2-1, with a possible D match to TRBD2 (6 bases). Germline CDR1 SGHRS, CDR2 YFSETQ. The V end lost 4 bases, the J end lost 0 bases, and 20 bases lay between the germline ends. The CDR3 spans 18 residues. CDR3 nucleotides: TGCGCCAGCAGCCTGAGGACCGGGAGCCTCGGCTCCTACAATGAGCAGTTCTTC. It is translated as CASSLRTGSLGSYNEQFF.

The rearrangement joins TRBV7-8 to TRBJ2-3; the D gene is possibly TRBD1 (6 bases). Germline lookup yields CDR1 SGHVS and CDR2 FQNEAQ. The CDR3 is 14 amino acids. Trimming cost V 5 bases and J 2 bases, with 11 bases left between them. The DNA for the CDR3 is TGTGCCAGCAGCGTCGGGACAACCACAGATACGCAGTATTTT. This encodes CASSVGTTTDTQYF.

This chain uses TRBV6-6 with TRBJ2-7; D may be TRBD2 (5 bases). Germline V lookup: CDR1 MNHNY, CDR2 SVGAGI (reference sequence). This CDR3 spans 14 amino acids. With 0 bases removed from V and 7 bases from J, the gap between germline ends came to 13 bases. The CDR3 DNA reads as TGTGCCAGCAGTTACTCTCAGACCACGGGGGAGCAGTACTTC. Translating it yields CASSYSQTTGEQYF.

This clone has just a few counts. The chain couples TRBV2 to TRBJ2-3; 11 bases agree with TRBD2. V shed 2 bases, J shed 7 bases, and the junction held 5 bases outside the gene matches. The CDR3 extends over 15 amino acids. Germline V gene sequence: CDR1 SNHLY, CDR2 FYNNEI. CDR3 loop: CASSERLAGRNTQYF. The CDR3 nucleotides read TGTGCCAGCAGTGAAAGACTAGCGGGAAGGAATACGCAGTATTTT. Full variable domain (remainder filled in from reference TRBV2 and TRBJ2-3): EPEVTQTPSHQVTQMGQEVILRCVPISNHLYFYWYRQILGQKVEFLVSFYNNEISEKSEIFDDQFSVERPDGSNFTLKIRSTKLEDSAMYFCASSERLAGRNTQYFGPGTRLTVL.

The chain is built from TRBV7-8 and TRBJ2-1; D not resolved. This CDR3 has 16 residues. Germline-derived CDR1 and CDR2 are SGHVS and FQNEAQ. The V end was cut by 5 bases, the J end by 0 bases, with 14 bases between. The CDR3 protein is CASSIRYLSSYNEQFF. As DNA, the CDR3 is TGTGCCAGCAGCATACGTTACCTGAGCTCCTACAATGAGCAGTTCTTC.

V gene TRBV7-6 combines with J gene TRBJ1-1, with D possibly TRBD1 on 5 matching bases. V was pared by 0 bases and J by 7 bases, with 15 bases between. Germline-derived CDR1 and CDR2 are SGHVS and FNYEAQ. This CDR3 is 15 amino acids long. The CDR3 reads CASSLAPRGNGEAFF. In DNA form, the CDR3 reads TGTGCCAGCAGCTTAGCGCCAAGGGGTAATGGTGAAGCTTTCTTT.

This sequence joins TRBV5-1 and TRBJ2-1; 15 bases line up with TRBD2. The CDR3 length is 18 residues. V was pared by 7 bases and J by 12 bases, with 20 bases of the junction left unmatched. Germline lookup yields CDR1 SGHRS and CDR2 YFSETQ. The CDR3 here is CASGRGLAGGPLDYVQFF. The CDR3 DNA reads TGCGCCAGCGGGCGAGGACTAGCGGGAGGGCCGTTAGACTATGTGCAGTTCTTC.

The CDR3 sequence: CASSSGTGGEKLFF. CDR3 in DNA: TGTGCCAGCAGCTCCGGGACAGGGGGTGAAAAACTGTTTTTT. The chain couples TRBV7-2 to TRBJ1-4; 11 positions match TRBD1. With 4 bases clipped from V and 7 bases from J, the junction kept 2 bases outside the gene matches. This CDR3 is 14 amino acids long. Germline V gene lookup returns CDR1 SGHTA and CDR2 FQGNSA.

This clone was observed a few times. The rearrangement joins TRBV5-4 to TRBJ2-1, with 7 bases lining up with TRBD2. V lost 0 bases and J lost 1; bases outside the gene matches: 1. Per germline, CDR1 SGHNT and CDR2 YYREEE (reference sequence). The CDR3 length is 15 residues. The CDR3 DNA reads as TGTGCCAGCAGCTTGGATAGCGGGTCCTACAATGAGCAGTTCTTC. Encoded protein: CASSLDSGSYNEQFF. Full variable domain (outside the CDR3, taken from reference TRBV5-4 and TRBJ2-1): ETGVTQSPTHLIKTRGQQVTLRCSSQSGHNTVSWYQQALGQGPQFIFQYYREEENGRGNFPPRFSGLQFPNYSSELNVNALELDDSALYLCASSLDSGSYNEQFFGPGTRLTVL.

This sequence joins TRBV6-5 and TRBJ1-5; TRBD1 matches 12 bases. V was clipped by 6 bases and J by 7 bases; unmatched bases: 7. The length of the CDR3 is 15 residues. Germline CDR1 and CDR2: MNHEY and SVGAGI. In nucleotides, the CDR3 is TGTGCCAGCAGCATGGGGACAGGGGGCTCGCAGCCCCAGCATTTT. It yields the protein CASSMGTGGSQPQHF.

The J gene is TRBJ2-1, the V gene TRBV6-1, with 10 bases identical to TRBD2. The V and J ends lost 2 bases and 0 bases, in that order; junction bases with no gene match: 4. Germline CDR1 and CDR2: MNHNS and SASEGT. There are 17 residues in the CDR3. CDR3 sequence (DNA): TGTGCCAGCAGTGAACTTCCTAGCGGGAGCTCCTACAATGAGCAGTTCTTC. This sequence encodes CASSELPSGSSYNEQFF.

The gene calls are TRBV7-3 and TRBJ2-1; the D gene is possibly TRBD1 (6 bases). V lost 5 bases to trimming and J lost 11 bases, with 16 bases between them. Germline assignment: CDR1 SGHTA and CDR2 FQGTGA. The CDR3 extends over 13 amino acids. The chain's CDR3 is CASSPQPDSQQFF. CDR3 DNA: TGTGCCAGCAGCCCCCAGCCGGACAGCCAGCAGTTCTTC.

The J gene is TRBJ1-2, the V gene TRBV6-1; weak D call: TRBD1 (5 bases). In germline, CDR1 is MNHNS, CDR2 SASEGT. This CDR3 spans 14 amino acids. Trimming took 6 bases from V and 3 from J, leaving 14 bases between them. For the CDR3, the DNA is TGTGCCAGCAGCCCAGTCAGCAGGGACTATGGCTACACCTTC. Translation gives CASSPVSRDYGYTF.

The sample holds a few counts of this clone. The V and J genes are TRBV2 and TRBJ2-4, with a tentative D call TRBD2 (5 bases). This CDR3 is 16 amino acids long. Trimming stripped 6 bases from V and 0 bases from J, with 15 bases between. CDR1 and CDR2 from the germline V gene are SNHLY and FYNNEI. The CDR3 nucleotides read TGTGCCAGCAGGTGGACTGCCCTACTAGCCAAAAACATTCAGTACTTC. It encodes CASRWTALLAKNIQYF.

Regarding this clone: The same CDR3 is also encoded by other DNA sequences in this sample. The chain couples TRBV5-1 to TRBJ1-1; TRBD1 might be the D (5 bases). V was trimmed by 2 bases and J by 1 base, leaving 9 bases between them. The CDR3 is 14 amino acids. Looked up from germline, CDR1 is SGHRS and CDR2 is YFSETQ. CDR3 loop: CASSFGRENTEAFF. In DNA, the CDR3 is TGCGCCAGCAGCTTTGGCAGGGAGAACACTGAAGCTTTCTTT.

This clone was observed a handful of times. The germline gene is not matched at one end of the junction; a read error may be the cause. The rearrangement links TRBV30 to TRBJ2-7; 9 bases match TRBD2. The V gene's germline CDR1 is GTSNPN and CDR2 SVGIG (reference sequence). The CDR3 covers 13 residues. The CDR3 sequence: CAWSGAGGPTASF. The CDR3 DNA is TGTGCCTGGAGTGGAGCGGGAGGCCCTACAGCGTCCTTC.

The chain uses TRBV9 and TRBJ2-3; the match to TRBD2 covers 9 bases. The CDR3 is 15 amino acids. Trimming took 0 bases from V and 5 from J; bases not matched to a gene: 4. Germline V gene lookup returns CDR1 SGDLS and CDR2 YYNGEE. The CDR3, as DNA: TGTGCCAGCAGCGTAGATAGCGGGAGTGGAGATACGCAGTATTTT. Protein product: CASSVDSGSGDTQYF.

The table lists this clone with a few counts. The gene calls are TRBV18 and TRBJ2-3; 9 bases align to TRBD2. Germline V lookup: CDR1 KGHSH, CDR2 LQKENI. This CDR3 has 17 residues. V shed 3 bases, J shed 0 bases, and the junction held 7 bases outside the gene matches. Written as DNA, the CDR3 is TGTGCCAGCTCACCCACCCCCGGGACTAGCAGCACAGATACGCAGTATTTT. It specifies CASSPTPGTSSTDTQYF.

J is TRBJ2-5 and V is TRBV7-2; 10 bases agree with TRBD2. The ends lost 1 base at V and 4 bases at J; junction bases unmatched: 6. CDR1 SGHTA and CDR2 FQGNSA come from the germline V gene. The CDR3 totals 16 residues. The CDR3 protein is CASSLVFLAGAETQYF. The CDR3 nucleotides are TGTGCCAGCAGCTTAGTCTTTCTAGCGGGAGCAGAGACCCAGTACTTC. The variable domain in full, with the rest retrieved from reference TRBV7-2 and TRBJ2-5, is GAGVSQSPSNKVTEKGKDVELRCDPISGHTALYWYRQSLGQGLEFLIYFQGNSAPDKSGLPSDRFSAERTGGSVSTLTIQRTQQEDSAVYLCASSLVFLAGAETQYFGPGTRLLVL.

Only a few counts were recorded for this clone. The chain couples TRBV20-1 to TRBJ2-7; D is possibly TRBD1 (5 bases). This CDR3 has 11 residues. Per germline, CDR1 DFQATT and CDR2 SNEGSKA (reference sequence). Between the trimmed V and J ends, which lost 2 bases and 7 bases, there was a span of 9 bases. CDR3 coding DNA: TGCAGTGCTAGATACCGGACAGAGCAGTACTTC. It translates to CSARYRTEQYF.

V usage is TRBV7-2 and J usage is TRBJ2-7; TRBD1 might be the D (6 bases). Germline CDR1 reads SGHTA; CDR2 reads FQGNSA. With 5 bases removed from V and 2 bases from J, the gap between germline ends came to 16 bases. This CDR3 is built from 15 residues. CDR3 sequence: CASSRDTLTAYEQYF. DNA for the CDR3: TGTGCCAGCAGCCGGGACACCCTTACGGCCTACGAGCAGTACTTC.

V and J are TRBV7-2 and TRBJ2-3; TRBD2 agrees at 11 bases. The germline CDR1 and CDR2 sequences are SGHTA and FQGNSA. The CDR3 is made up of 16 amino acids. With V trimmed by 3 bases and J by 6 bases, 8 bases remained unmatched. The CDR3 spells CASSFSGRATGDTQYF. In DNA form, the CDR3 reads TGTGCCAGCAGCTTTAGCGGGAGGGCCACAGGGGATACGCAGTATTTT.

This clone occurred a few times. V gene TRBV15 combines with J gene TRBJ1-2; 7 bases align to TRBD1. The CDR3 extends over 13 amino acids. The trim removed 7 bases at V and 10 bases at J, leaving 12 bases unmatched. Germline assignment: CDR1 LNHNV and CDR2 YYDKDF (reference sequence). The CDR3 DNA reads TGTGCCACCAAACAGGGGCTTTTATGGGACTACACCTTC. It is translated as CATKQGLLWDYTF.

In its sample, this clone was seen a few times. J is TRBJ2-7 and V is TRBV7-2, with 11 bases that match TRBD2. V lost 4 bases to trimming and J lost 3 bases; unmatched junction nucleotides: 8. CDR1 is SGHTA and CDR2 is FQGNSA in the germline V gene. The CDR3 is 16 residues long. CDR3 residues: CASSSGGTSGLYEQYF. For the CDR3, the DNA is TGTGCCAGCAGCTCCGGGGGGACTAGCGGACTCTACGAGCAGTACTTC.

This clone was counted between two and nine times. This chain joins TRBV7-9 and TRBJ2-3; 11 bases agree with TRBD2. V trimming: 5 bases; J trimming: 2 bases; junction bases outside the gene matches: 3. The CDR3 covers 15 residues. Germline V gene sequence: CDR1 SEHNR, CDR2 FQNEAQ (reference sequence). CDR3 protein: CASSRTSGLTDTQYF. The CDR3 bases are TGTGCCAGCAGCCGGACTAGCGGGCTCACAGATACGCAGTATTTT.

This chain uses TRBV29-1 with TRBJ2-7; 8 bases match TRBD2. The length of the CDR3 is 13 residues. CDR1 SQVTM and CDR2 ANQGSEA come from the germline V gene. V lost 6 bases and J lost 3; bases outside the gene matches: 7. The CDR3 loop is CSVATSGYYEQYF. CDR3 sequence (DNA): TGCAGCGTCGCAACTAGCGGTTACTACGAGCAGTACTTC.

This rearrangement joins TRBV9 to TRBJ2-2; 9 nucleotides line up with TRBD2. Germline CDR1 is SGDLS and CDR2 is YYNGEE. The CDR3 spans 16 residues. Unmatched junction bases numbered 10, after V lost 10 bases and J lost 0 bases. In DNA form, the CDR3 reads TGTGCCGAAGCGGGAGGCCCGATCTCGAACACCGGGGAGCTGTTTTTT. Translated: CAEAGGPISNTGELFF.